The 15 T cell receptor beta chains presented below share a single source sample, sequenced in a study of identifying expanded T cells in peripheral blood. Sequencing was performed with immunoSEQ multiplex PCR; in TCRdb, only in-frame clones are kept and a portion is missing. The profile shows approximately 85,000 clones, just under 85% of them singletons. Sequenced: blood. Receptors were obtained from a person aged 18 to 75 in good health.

CDR3 nucleotides: TGTGCCAGCAGTGTTGCGGACTCCTACGAGCAGTACTTC. Protein product: CASSVADSYEQYF. The chain recombines TRBV25-1 with TRBJ2-7, with no clear D. The CDR3 sequence is 13 residues long. Trimming cost V 4 bases and J 0 bases, with 7 bases left between them. Looked up from germline, CDR1 is MGHDK and CDR2 is SYGVNS.

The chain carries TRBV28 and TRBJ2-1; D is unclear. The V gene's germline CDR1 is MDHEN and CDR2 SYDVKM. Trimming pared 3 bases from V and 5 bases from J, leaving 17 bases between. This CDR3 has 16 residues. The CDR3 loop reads CASSLYNLKSNNEQFF. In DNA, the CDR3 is TGTGCCAGCAGTTTGTACAACCTAAAAAGCAACAATGAGCAGTTCTTC.

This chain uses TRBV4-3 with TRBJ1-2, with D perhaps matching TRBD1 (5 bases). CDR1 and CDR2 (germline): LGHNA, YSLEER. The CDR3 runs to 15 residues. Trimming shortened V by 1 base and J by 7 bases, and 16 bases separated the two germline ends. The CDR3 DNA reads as TGCGCCAGCAGCCAAGGCGCACAGGATCCCTCTGGCTACACCTTC. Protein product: CASSQGAQDPSGYTF.

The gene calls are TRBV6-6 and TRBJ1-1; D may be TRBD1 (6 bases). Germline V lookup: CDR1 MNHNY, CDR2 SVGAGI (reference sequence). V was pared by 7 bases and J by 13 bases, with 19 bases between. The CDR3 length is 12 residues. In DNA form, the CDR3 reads TGTGCCAGCATCCGGCAAGGACAGCGAGTTTTCTTT. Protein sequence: CASIRQGQRVFF.

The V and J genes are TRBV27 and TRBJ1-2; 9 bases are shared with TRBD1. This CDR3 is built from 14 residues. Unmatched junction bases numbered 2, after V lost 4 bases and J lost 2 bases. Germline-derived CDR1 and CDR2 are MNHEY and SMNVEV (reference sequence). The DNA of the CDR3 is TGTGCCAGCAGTTCGACAGGGGGGAACTATGGCTACACCTTC. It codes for CASSSTGGNYGYTF.

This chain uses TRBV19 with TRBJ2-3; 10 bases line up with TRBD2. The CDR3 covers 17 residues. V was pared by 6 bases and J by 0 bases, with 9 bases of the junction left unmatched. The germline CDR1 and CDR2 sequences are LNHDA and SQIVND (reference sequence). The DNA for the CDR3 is TGTGCCAGTAGCCCGCCGGCTAGCGGGAGTAGCACAGATACGCAGTATTTT. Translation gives CASSPPASGSSTDTQYF.

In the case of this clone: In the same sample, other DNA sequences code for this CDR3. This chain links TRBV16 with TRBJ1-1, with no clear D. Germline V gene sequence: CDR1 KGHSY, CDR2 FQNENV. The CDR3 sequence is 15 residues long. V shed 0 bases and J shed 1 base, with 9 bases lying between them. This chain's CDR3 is CASSQSWTENTEAFF. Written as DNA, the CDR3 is TGTGCCAGCAGCCAATCGTGGACGGAGAACACTGAAGCTTTCTTT.

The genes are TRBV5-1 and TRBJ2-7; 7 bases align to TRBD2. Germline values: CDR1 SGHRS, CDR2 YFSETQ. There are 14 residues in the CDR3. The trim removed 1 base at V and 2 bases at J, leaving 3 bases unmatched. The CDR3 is CASSLRGDAYEQYF. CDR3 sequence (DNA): TGCGCCAGCAGCTTGCGGGGGGATGCCTACGAGCAGTACTTC.

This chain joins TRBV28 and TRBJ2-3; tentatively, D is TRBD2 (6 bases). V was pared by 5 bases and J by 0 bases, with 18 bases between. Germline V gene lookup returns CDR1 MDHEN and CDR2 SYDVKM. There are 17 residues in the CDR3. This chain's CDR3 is CASSPPGDWTSTDTQYF. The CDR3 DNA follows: TGTGCCAGCAGTCCTCCCGGGGACTGGACAAGCACAGATACGCAGTATTTT.

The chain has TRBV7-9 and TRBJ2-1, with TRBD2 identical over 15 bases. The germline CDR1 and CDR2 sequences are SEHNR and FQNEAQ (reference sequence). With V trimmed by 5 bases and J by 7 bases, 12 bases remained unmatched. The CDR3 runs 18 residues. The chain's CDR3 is CASSLIATGLAGGNEQFF. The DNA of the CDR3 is TGTGCCAGCAGCCTTATCGCCACAGGACTAGCGGGAGGGAATGAGCAGTTCTTC. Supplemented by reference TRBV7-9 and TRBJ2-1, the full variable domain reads DTGVSQNPRHKITKRGQNVTFRCDPISEHNRLYWYRQTLGQGPEFLTYFQNEAQLEKSRLLSDRFSAERPKGSFSTLEIQRTEQGDSAMYLCASSLIATGLAGGNEQFFGPGTRLTVL.

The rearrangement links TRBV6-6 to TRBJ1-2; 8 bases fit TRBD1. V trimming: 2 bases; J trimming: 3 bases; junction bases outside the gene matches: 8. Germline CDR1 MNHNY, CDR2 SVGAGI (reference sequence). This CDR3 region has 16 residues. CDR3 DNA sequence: TGTGCCAGCAGTTACACCAAGACAGGGGACCACTATGGCTACACCTTC. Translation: CASSYTKTGDHYGYTF.

The CDR3 sequence: CASSNTWNTGELFF. The CDR3 nucleotides are TGCGCCAGCAGCAACACATGGAACACCGGGGAGCTGTTTTTT. The chain employs TRBV5-1 and TRBJ2-2; D is unresolved. The length of the CDR3 is 14 residues. V dropped 4 bases and J dropped 1 base, with 8 bases sitting between them. The germline gives CDR1 SGHRS, CDR2 YFSETQ.

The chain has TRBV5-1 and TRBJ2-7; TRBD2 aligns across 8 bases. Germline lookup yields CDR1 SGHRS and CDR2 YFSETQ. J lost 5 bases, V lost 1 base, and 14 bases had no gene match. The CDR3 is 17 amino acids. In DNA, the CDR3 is TGCGCCAGCAGCTTGAGGGGAACCGGGACGGGAGGGCACGAGCAGTACTTC. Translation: CASSLRGTGTGGHEQYF.

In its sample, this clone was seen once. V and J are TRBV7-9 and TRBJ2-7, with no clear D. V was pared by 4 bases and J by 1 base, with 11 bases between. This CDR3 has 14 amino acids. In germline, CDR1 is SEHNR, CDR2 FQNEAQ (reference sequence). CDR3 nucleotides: TGTGCCAGCAGCTCCGGACGGCGATCCTACGAGCAGTACTTC. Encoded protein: CASSSGRRSYEQYF.

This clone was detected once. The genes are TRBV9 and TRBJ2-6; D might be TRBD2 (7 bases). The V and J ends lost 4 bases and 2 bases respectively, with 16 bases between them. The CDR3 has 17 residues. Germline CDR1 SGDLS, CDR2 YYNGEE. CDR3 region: CASSPLGGGTGANVLTF. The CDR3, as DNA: TGTGCCAGCAGCCCCCTAGGGGGGGGCACTGGGGCCAACGTCCTGACTTTC.